Detailed here is one T cell receptor beta chain. The antigen is not known. The germline V gene has CDR1 SGHDT and CDR2 YYEEEE. CDR3 size: 16 residues. V lost 1 base and J lost 10, with 24 bases in between. A J-beta primer mix and a sample-barcoded 5' primer were used in a second PCR of about 6 to 12 cycles. TCRdb called the 5' RACE reads again in MiXCR, with one record for every CDR3 protein. The sample lists hundreds of thousands of distinct CDR3 sequences, 35% to 50% occurring once. The entry originates in a study of blood T cells in healthy people across ages. The study's findings and limits: Underestimates were what the diversity estimates from one million T cells were considered to be.

The rearrangement joins TRBV5-6 to TRBJ2-7; D is perhaps TRBD2 (5 bases). The sequence came from an elderly man in good health. What was sequenced was blood. DNA of the CDR3: TGTGCCAGCAGCTTGCTAGACGTCCTAGCCAAAAACACTCAGTACTTC. This codes for CASSLLDVLAKNTQYF.